Listed here are 18 T cell receptor beta chains from one sample, sequenced in a study of T-cell memory formation after mild COVID-19. Each CDR3 protein is one row after TCRdb ran MiXCR on the 5' RACE reads. The sample includes approximately 290,000 distinct CDR3 sequences, more than 15% of them seen just once. Sequenced material: PBMCs or a T cell subset sorted from them (not recorded which). The source of these receptors is a man aged 18 to 29 who had mild COVID-19 (a few samples of this study predate the infection). Cell type and time point are not known.

The chain couples TRBV20-1 to TRBJ2-3; 8 bases are a match to TRBD2. The CDR3 is made up of 14 amino acids. Germline V gene sequence: CDR1 DFQATT, CDR2 SNEGSKA (reference sequence). V shed 5 bases and J 2 bases; nucleotides not matched to a gene: 6. The CDR3 DNA reads as TGCAGTGCTTTCCTAGCGGGCGCCACAGATACGCAGTATTTT. Translated: CSAFLAGATDTQYF.

The V and J genes are TRBV20-1 and TRBJ1-6; weak D call: TRBD1 (5 bases). Trimming took 3 bases from V and 8 from J, leaving 20 bases between them. Germline CDR1 reads DFQATT; CDR2 reads SNEGSKA (reference sequence). CDR3 length equals 16 residues. The DNA for the CDR3 is TGCAGTGCTAGGTTAGATCGGGGGAATAACTATTCACCCCTCCACTTT. Amino acid sequence: CSARLDRGNNYSPLHF.

V usage is TRBV7-2 and J usage is TRBJ1-1; TRBD1 matches 7 bases. CDR1 SGHTA and CDR2 FQGNSA come from the germline V gene. Losses at the gene ends were 5 bases for V and 11 bases for J; bases not matched to a gene: 14. CDR3 size: 14 residues. The CDR3 nucleotides are TGTGCCAGCAGCCCCCGGGGAGGGGGCGCAGGGGCTTTCTTT. It codes for CASSPRGGGAGAFF.

The chain recombines TRBV10-3 with TRBJ2-2; D remains unclear. V was shortened by 7 bases and J by 2 bases, with 8 bases between the two germline ends. Germline assignment: CDR1 ENHRY and CDR2 SYGVKD. This CDR3 region has 13 residues. The CDR3 DNA reads TGTGCCATCAAGCCGACAAACACCGGGGAGCTGTTTTTT. Residues: CAIKPTNTGELFF.

The chain combines TRBV5-5 with TRBJ2-2; perhaps D is TRBD1 or TRBD2 (6 bases each). Trimming took off 4 bases at V and 0 bases at J, with 19 bases between the two ends. Germline loops: CDR1 SGHKS, CDR2 YYEKEE (reference sequence). The CDR3 is 18 amino acids. For the CDR3, the DNA is TGTGCCAGCAGCCCACCTAGGGGGGCTTGGACGAACACCGGGGAGCTGTTTTTT. Protein: CASSPPRGAWTNTGELFF.

This clonotype turned up a few times. This chain joins TRBV7-8 and TRBJ2-5; D possibly corresponds to TRBD1 (5 bases). This CDR3 spans 20 amino acids. Deletions cut 6 bases from V and 0 bases from J, with 29 bases between. Germline lookup yields CDR1 SGHVS and CDR2 FQNEAQ. The DNA of the CDR3 is TGTGCCAGCAGGGAAAAATGGGGCGGAAATAAGAGTCGAGACCAAGAGACCCAGTACTTC. The encoded protein is CASREKWGGNKSRDQETQYF.

The table lists this clonotype with a few counts. The gene calls are TRBV7-9 and TRBJ1-1; a weak D match, TRBD1 (5 bases). The CDR3 is made up of 14 amino acids. Germline CDR1 SEHNR, CDR2 FQNEAQ (reference sequence). Trimming left V 2 bases short and J 5 bases short, with 12 bases between. The CDR3 reads CASSLTQGMTEAFF. CDR3 nucleotide sequence: TGTGCCAGCAGCTTAACCCAGGGTATGACTGAAGCTTTCTTT.

This rearrangement joins TRBV9 to TRBJ2-5, with 8 bases identical to TRBD1. The CDR3 sequence is 16 residues long. Trimming at V came to 0 bases and at J to 5 bases, leaving 9 bases not matched to a gene. The germline V gene encodes CDR1 SGDLS and CDR2 YYNGEE. CDR3 sequence reads: CASSVGGQGARETQYF. The CDR3 DNA reads as TGTGCCAGCAGCGTAGGAGGCCAGGGGGCGCGGGAGACCCAGTACTTC.

The sample holds a few counts of this clonotype. This sequence joins TRBV18 and TRBJ2-5, with 12 nucleotides matching TRBD2. CDR1 is KGHSH and CDR2 is LQKENI in the germline V gene. The CDR3 contains 13 residues. V shed 3 bases, J shed 10 bases, and the junction held 3 bases outside the gene matches. The CDR3 loop reads CASSPGLAGIQYF. CDR3 bases: TGTGCCAGCTCACCCGGACTAGCGGGGATCCAGTACTTC.

This chain joins TRBV4-2 and TRBJ2-4, with TRBD2 matching over 8 bases. The CDR3 extends over 13 amino acids. V gave up 10 bases and J gave up 0 bases; unmatched junction bases: 2. CDR1 is LGHNA and CDR2 is YNFKEQ in the germline V gene. The CDR3 DNA reads as TGTGCCACCGCGGGGGGAGCCAAAAACATTCAGTACTTC. This translates into CATAGGAKNIQYF.

The chain has TRBV7-9 and TRBJ2-7, with 9 positions matching TRBD1. V dropped 6 bases and J dropped 5; count of bases not matched to a gene: 5. The germline gives CDR1 SEHNR, CDR2 FQNEAQ (reference sequence). The CDR3 has 13 amino acids. In nucleotides, the CDR3 is TGTGCCAGCAGGTCGACAGGGGGTAACGAGCAGTACGTC. Amino acids: CASRSTGGNEQYV.

Many counts were recorded for this clonotype. V gene TRBV6-1 combines with J gene TRBJ2-2; unclear D gene. The CDR3 sequence is 15 residues long. The V and J ends lost 1 base and 5 bases respectively, with 11 bases between them. Germline V gene data show CDR1 as MNHNS and CDR2 as SASEGT. In DNA, the CDR3 is TGTGCCAGCAGTGAAGTCTTGGCGGAGACCGGGGAGCTGTTTTTT. This encodes CASSEVLAETGELFF.

This clonotype was seen a handful of times. The chain has TRBV29-1 and TRBJ2-7; 8 bases fit TRBD2. The CDR3 covers 12 residues. Germline V gene data show CDR1 as SQVTM and CDR2 as ANQGSEA. The ends lost 5 bases at V and 7 bases at J; junction bases unmatched: 7. In nucleotides, the CDR3 is TGCAGCGTTCAGGCGGGAGGTCCTGAGCAGTACTTC. Translated, it gives CSVQAGGPEQYF.

This clonotype was picked up many times. The chain carries TRBV5-1 and TRBJ2-7; a possible D gene is TRBD2 (5 bases). CDR3 length equals 14 residues. The V and J ends lost 3 bases and 0 bases respectively, with 10 bases between them. Per the germline V gene, CDR1 is SGHRS and CDR2 is YFSETQ. CDR3 DNA sequence: TGCGCCAGCAGCTCAGAAGGGAGCTCCTACGAGCAGTACTTC. Amino acid sequence: CASSSEGSSYEQYF.

This clonotype came up a few times. This chain joins TRBV4-1 and TRBJ1-5; perhaps TRBD1 as D (6 bases). V gave up 1 base and J gave up 3 bases, with 10 bases separating them. Germline CDR1 MGHRA, CDR2 YSYEKL. The CDR3 totals 15 residues. CDR3 DNA sequence: TGCGCCAGCAGCCAAGTACAGGGCCCCAATCAGCCCCAGCATTTT. Translated: CASSQVQGPNQPQHF.

The chain joins TRBV7-9 to TRBJ2-5; D remains unclear. The V gene lost 2 bases and the J gene lost 2 bases, with 9 bases spanning the gap. The CDR3 is 14 amino acids. Germline CDR1 and CDR2: SEHNR and FQNEAQ (reference sequence). CDR3 sequence (DNA): TGTGCCAGCAGCTTACACGGCGCTCAAGAGACCCAGTACTTC. Its translation is CASSLHGAQETQYF.

The CDR3 nucleotides read TGCAGTGCTAGAGATCGGGACACCCATCAGCCCCAGCATTTT. This gives the protein CSARDRDTHQPQHF. The genes are TRBV20-1 and TRBJ1-5, with TRBD1 as a possible D gene (6 bases). This CDR3 spans 14 amino acids. CDR1 and CDR2 from the germline V gene are DFQATT and SNEGSKA (reference sequence). Between the trimmed V and J ends, which lost 0 bases and 5 bases, there was a span of 11 bases.

The J gene is TRBJ2-7, the V gene TRBV28; 7 nucleotides agree with TRBD1. Germline assignment: CDR1 MDHEN and CDR2 SYDVKM. V lost 5 bases to trimming and J lost 3 bases; unmatched junction nucleotides: 4. The CDR3 spans 13 residues. The CDR3 nucleotides are TGTGCCAGCAGTCCGGGACAGCTCTACGAGCAGTACGTC. This translates into CASSPGQLYEQYV.